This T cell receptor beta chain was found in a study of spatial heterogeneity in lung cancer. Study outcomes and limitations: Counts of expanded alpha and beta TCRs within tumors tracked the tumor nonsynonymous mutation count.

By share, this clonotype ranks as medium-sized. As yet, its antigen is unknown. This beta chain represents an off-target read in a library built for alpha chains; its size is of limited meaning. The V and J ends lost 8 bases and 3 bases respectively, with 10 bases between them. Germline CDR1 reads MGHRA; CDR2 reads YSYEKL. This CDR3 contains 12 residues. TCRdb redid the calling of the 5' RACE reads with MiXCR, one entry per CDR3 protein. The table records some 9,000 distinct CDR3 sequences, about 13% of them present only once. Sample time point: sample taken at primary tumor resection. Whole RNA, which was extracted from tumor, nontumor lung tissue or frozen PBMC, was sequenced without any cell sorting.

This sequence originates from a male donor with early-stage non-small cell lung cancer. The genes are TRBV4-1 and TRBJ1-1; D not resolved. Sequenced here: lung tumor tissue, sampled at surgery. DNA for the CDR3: TGCGCCAGCGGGCCTGGGTACACTGAAGCTTTCTTT. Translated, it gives CASGPGYTEAFF.